This entry concerns a single T cell receptor (beta chain). Its antigen remains unknown. This entry is derived from a study of cytomegalovirus exposure and HLA in healthy donors. With 3 bases removed from V and 7 bases from J, the gap between germline ends came to 18 bases. Germline V gene data show CDR1 as GTSNPN and CDR2 as SVGIG (reference sequence). This CDR3 region has 15 residues. Primers for the PCR totalled 60 Vbeta and 13 Jbeta. The method was immunoSEQ multiplex PCR; TCRdb's version includes in-frame clones alone and lacks a portion of them. The sample gives around 150,000 clones, around 79% of which show up once; 3% to 4% is in the top ten. Study results and caveats: Association of 16,951 TCR beta sequences with HLA alleles was found at 0.05 false discovery rate in a later analysis. Accurate predictions that matched the HLA-A and HLA-B alleles of most subjects were reportedly made from TCR beta sequences. An apparent linkage of common viral pathogens to several of the most significant clusters emerged in a later analysis.

The J gene is TRBJ1-4, the V gene TRBV30, with a possible D match to TRBD1 (6 bases). Specimen: PBMCs. This TCR was sampled from a human donor in good health. The CDR3: CAWRTTGEWGEKLFF. The CDR3 DNA follows: TGTGCCTGGAGGACGACAGGAGAATGGGGTGAAAAACTGTTTTTT.